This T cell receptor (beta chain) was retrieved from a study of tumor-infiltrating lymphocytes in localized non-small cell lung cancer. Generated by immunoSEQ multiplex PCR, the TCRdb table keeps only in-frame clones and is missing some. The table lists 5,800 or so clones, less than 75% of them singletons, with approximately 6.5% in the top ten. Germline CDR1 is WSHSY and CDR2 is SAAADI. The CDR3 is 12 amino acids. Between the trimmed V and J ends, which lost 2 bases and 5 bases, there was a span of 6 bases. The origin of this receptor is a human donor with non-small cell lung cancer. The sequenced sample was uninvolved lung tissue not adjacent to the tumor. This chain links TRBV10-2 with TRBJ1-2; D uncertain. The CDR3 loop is CASSEDEYGYTF. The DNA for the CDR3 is TGCGCCAGCAGTGAGGACGAATATGGCTACACCTTC.